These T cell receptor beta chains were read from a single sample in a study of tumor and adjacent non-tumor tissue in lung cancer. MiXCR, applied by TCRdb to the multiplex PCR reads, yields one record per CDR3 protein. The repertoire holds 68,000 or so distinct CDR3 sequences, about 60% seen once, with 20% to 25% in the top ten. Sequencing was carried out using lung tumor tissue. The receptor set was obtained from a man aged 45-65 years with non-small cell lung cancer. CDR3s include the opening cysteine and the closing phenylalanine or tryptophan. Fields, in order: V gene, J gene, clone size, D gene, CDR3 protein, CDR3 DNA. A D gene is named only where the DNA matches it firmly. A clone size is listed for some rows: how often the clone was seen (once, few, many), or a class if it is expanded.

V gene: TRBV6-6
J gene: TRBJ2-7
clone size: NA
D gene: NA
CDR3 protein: CASRDTGTGYYEQYF
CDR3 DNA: TGTGCTAGCAGGGACACCGGGACGGGCTACTACGAGCAGTACTTC

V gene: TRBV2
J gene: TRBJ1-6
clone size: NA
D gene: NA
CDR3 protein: CASRPESSYNSPLRF
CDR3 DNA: TGTGCCAGCAGACCGGAGAGCTCCTATAATTCACCCCTCCGCTTT

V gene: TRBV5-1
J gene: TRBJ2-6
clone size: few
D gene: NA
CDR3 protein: CASTLQGGGANVLTF
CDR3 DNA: TGCGCCAGCACCTTACAGGGCGGCGGGGCCAACGTCCTGACTTTC

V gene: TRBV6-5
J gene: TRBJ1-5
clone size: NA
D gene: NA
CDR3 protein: CVSSPVRGQGPRHF
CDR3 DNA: TGTGTCAGCAGTCCCGTTCGGGGTCAAGGACCCCGGCATTTT

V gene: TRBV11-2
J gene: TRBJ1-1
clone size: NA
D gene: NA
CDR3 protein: CASGGPGMNTEALF
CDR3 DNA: TGTGCCAGCGGCGGACCAGGAATGAACACTGAAGCTCTCTTT

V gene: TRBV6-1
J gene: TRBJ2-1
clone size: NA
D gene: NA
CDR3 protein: CASSEGADLAYNEQFF
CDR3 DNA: TGTGCCAGCAGTGAAGGAGCGGACCTTGCCTACAATGAGCAATTCTTC

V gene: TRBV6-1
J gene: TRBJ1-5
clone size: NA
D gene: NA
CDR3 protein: CASCIAYQPQHF
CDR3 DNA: TGTGCCAGCTGTATTGCCTATCAGCCCCAACATTTT

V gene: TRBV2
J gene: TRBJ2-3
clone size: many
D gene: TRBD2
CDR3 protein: CASSGSGGADTQYF
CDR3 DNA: TGTGCCAGCAGTGGGAGCGGGGGGGCCGATACGCAGTATTTT

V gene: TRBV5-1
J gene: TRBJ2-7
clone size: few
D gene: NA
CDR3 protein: CASSPDKYYEQYF
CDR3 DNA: TGCGCCAGCAGCCCCGACAAATACTACGAGCAGTACTTC

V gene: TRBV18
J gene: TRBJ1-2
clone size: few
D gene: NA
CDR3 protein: CASSPRAASGYTF
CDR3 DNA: TGTGCCAGCTCACCACGGGCCGCCAGCGGCTACACCTTC

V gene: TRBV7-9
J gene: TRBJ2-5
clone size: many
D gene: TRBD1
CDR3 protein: CASSEWTGSQETQYF
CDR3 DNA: TGTGCCAGCAGCGAATGGACAGGTAGCCAAGAGACCCAGTACTTC

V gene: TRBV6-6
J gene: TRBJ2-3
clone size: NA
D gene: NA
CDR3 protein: CASTQSDSNQSQYF
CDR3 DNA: TGTGCCAGCACCCAGAGCGACAGCAATCAGTCCCAGTATTTT

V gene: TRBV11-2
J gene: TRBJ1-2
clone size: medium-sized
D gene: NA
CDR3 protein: CASSLDEGSGYTF
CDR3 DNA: TGTGCCAGCAGCTTAGATGAAGGGTCCGGCTACACCTTC

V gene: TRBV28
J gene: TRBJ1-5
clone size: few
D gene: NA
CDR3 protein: CASSLSYGTQHF
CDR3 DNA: TGTGCCAGCAGTTTATCCTACGGCACCCAGCATTTT

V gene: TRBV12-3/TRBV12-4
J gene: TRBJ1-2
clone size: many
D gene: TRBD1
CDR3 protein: CASGRAPGGWNYGYTF
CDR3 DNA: TGTGCCAGCGGCAGAGCGCCAGGGGGCTGGAACTATGGCTACACCTTC